This T cell receptor beta chain was captured in a study of Ad26.COV2.S vaccination and SARS-CoV-2 variants. J lost 4 bases, V lost 5 bases, and 2 bases had no gene match. Per germline, CDR1 SGHTA and CDR2 FQGNSA. The CDR3 has 14 amino acids. Only a few counts were recorded for this clone. As yet, its antigen is unknown. This same CDR3 is encoded by further DNA sequences in the sample. The study's findings and limits: Breadth, reportedly substantial, characterized the spike-specific CD8+ and CD4+ T cell responses after vaccination.

Measured with immunoSEQ multiplex PCR; TCRdb has only the in-frame clones, and not every one. The sample has 400,000 to 500,000 clones; around 89% are singletons. Treatment of the sample: 19 received Ad26.COV2.S at low or high dose, single or two shots; 5 received placebo; per-sample allocation not given. Each sample was drawn 63 days after the first injection (of vaccine or placebo). V and J are TRBV7-2 and TRBJ1-5, with 10 bases aligning to TRBD1. This sequence was found in a person aged 18 to 65 who received the Ad26.COV2.S COVID-19 vaccine or a placebo. Specimen: peripheral blood, collected in a trial of Ad26.COV2.S vaccine versus placebo. The CDR3 coding sequence is TGTGCCAGCAGCAGGACAGGGGGTAATCAGCCCCAGCATTTT. It is translated as CASSRTGGNQPQHF.